The clone carrying this T cell receptor (beta chain) occurred many times. The sample originates from a study of liver allograft versus peripheral blood T cells. The overall study: Repertoires from peripheral blood of liver transplant recipients were compared with those inside their transplanted livers.

TCRdb fed the reads into MiXCR, producing one record per CDR3 protein. Among some 14,000 distinct CDR3 sequences listed, under 20% were seen once. The CDR3 has 12 amino acids. The V gene's germline CDR1 is SGHNT and CDR2 YYREEE (reference sequence). Between the trimmed V and J ends, which lost 4 bases and 3 bases, there was a span of 5 bases. The clonotype originates from a human patient who had a liver transplant. The graft donor may have given rise to some T cells. This rearrangement joins TRBV5-4 to TRBJ2-1; the D is unclear. For the CDR3, the DNA is TGTGCCAGCAGCCTCAGCTACAATGAGCAGTTCTTC. It is translated as CASSLSYNEQFF.